The rows below give T cell receptor beta chains drawn from one sample of a study of human T cells and chemical hapten exposure. One entry per CDR3 protein results from TCRdb running MiXCR on the RACE reads. The sample holds some 110,000 distinct CDR3 sequences, 10% to 15% seen once. This sample comprised whole blood, obtained in connection with sensitization to the hapten diphenylcyclopropenone (DPC). All receptors come from a woman between 50 and 59 years old with alopecia areata. Some clones in this sample may be carry-over from other donors' samples. Both conserved end residues are part of each CDR3. D genes are given only for firm matches. Some rows mark clone size as missing; the rest say once, few, many or name a class of expanded clone.

TRBV9,-,TRBJ2-1,-,CASSAHPDTTGNEQFF,TGTGCCAGCAGCGCCCACCCGGACACCACAGGGAATGAGCAGTTCTTC
TRBV27,few,TRBJ1-1,-,CASSGTGLKAFF,TGTGCCAGCAGTGGAACAGGGCTCAAAGCTTTCTTT
TRBV12-3/TRBV12-4,many,TRBJ2-2,-,CASDRNTGELFF,TGTGCCAGCGACAGAAACACCGGGGAGCTGTTTTTT
TRBV28,many,TRBJ1-1,-,CASRSERAGAFF,TGTGCCAGCAGGTCGGAGAGGGCGGGAGCTTTCTTT
TRBV5-1,few,TRBJ1-1,-,CASSLAGTVNTEAFF,TGCGCCAGCAGCTTGGCCGGGACGGTGAACACTGAAGCTTTCTTT
TRBV7-8,few,TRBJ1-1,TRBD1,CASSATGDTEAFF,TGTGCCAGCAGCGCGACAGGGGACACTGAAGCTTTCTTT
TRBV4-3,few,TRBJ1-2,-,CASSQAYAGDYGYTF,TGCGCCAGCAGCCAAGCGTACGCAGGGGACTATGGCTACACCTTC
TRBV18,few,TRBJ1-3,-,CASSPPERYSGNTIYF,TGTGCCAGCTCACCACCGGAGCGGTACTCTGGAAACACCATATATTTT
TRBV7-9,-,TRBJ2-7,-,CASSLTETLPYEQYF,TGTGCCAGCAGCCTAACCGAAACTCTCCCCTACGAGCAGTACTTC
TRBV3-1,many,TRBJ1-4,-,CASSLRATNEKLFF,TGTGCCAGCAGCCTACGCGCAACTAATGAAAAACTGTTTTTT
TRBV6-2/TRBV6-3,few,TRBJ2-5,-,CASSFLGPKTETQYF,TGTGCCAGCAGTTTCCTGGGGCCAAAGACGGAGACCCAGTACTTC
TRBV19,many,TRBJ1-5,TRBD1,CASSIGTGFSNQPQHF,TGTGCCAGTAGTATTGGGACAGGGTTTTCAAATCAGCCCCAGCATTTT
TRBV20-1,few,TRBJ2-1,-,CSARARSYNEQFF,TGCAGTGCTAGAGCCCGCTCCTACAATGAGCAGTTCTTC
TRBV25-1,few,TRBJ2-3,-,CASSYAPDTQYF,TGTGCCAGCAGTTACGCGCCAGATACGCAGTATTTT
TRBV2,few,TRBJ2-1,TRBD2,CASSQSTSGSINEQFF,TGTGCCAGCAGTCAATCGACTAGCGGGAGTATCAATGAGCAGTTCTTC
TRBV4-2,-,TRBJ1-5,-,CASSQVAGRGDSNQPQHF,TGTGCCAGCAGCCAAGTTGCGGGCAGGGGCGATAGCAATCAGCCCCAGCATTTT
TRBV7-9,many,TRBJ1-1,-,CASSLLGNTEAFF,TGTGCCAGCAGCTTACTTGGGAACACTGAAGCTTTCTTT
TRBV7-2,few,TRBJ2-3,TRBD1,CASSSGTGYGTQYF,TGTGCCAGCAGCTCCGGGACAGGTTACGGTACGCAGTATTTT
TRBV5-5,few,TRBJ2-1,-,CASSLVESSYNEQFF,TGTGCCAGCAGCTTGGTTGAAAGCTCCTACAATGAGCAGTTCTTC
TRBV18,few,TRBJ2-5,-,CASSSTAQETQYF,TGTGCCAGCTCGTCGACAGCTCAAGAGACCCAGTACTTC
TRBV4-3,many,TRBJ1-2,-,CASSQDGTSNYGYTF,TGCGCCAGCAGCCAAGATGGGACAAGCAACTATGGCTACACCTTC
TRBV20-1,-,TRBJ1-5,-,CSARTLVGNQPQHF,TGCAGTGCTAGAACCCTGGTCGGAAATCAGCCCCAGCATTTT
TRBV29-1,many,TRBJ1-1,-,CSVVDSRYTEAFF,TGCAGCGTTGTCGACAGCCGTTACACTGAAGCTTTCTTT
TRBV7-2,few,TRBJ1-2,-,CASSVGTAANYGYTF,TGTGCCAGCAGCGTGGGGACGGCCGCTAACTATGGCTACACCTTC
TRBV6-5,-,TRBJ1-6,TRBD1,CASSYEGTGKGSLHF,TGTGCCAGCAGTTACGAAGGGACAGGGAAAGGGTCCCTCCACTTT
TRBV28,-,TRBJ1-1,-,CASSSSSAFF,TGTGCCAGCAGTAGTTCGTCAGCTTTCTTT
TRBV5-1,many,TRBJ1-1,TRBD1,CASREGAGTEAFF,TGCGCCAGCAGGGAGGGGGCGGGTACTGAAGCTTTCTTT
TRBV28,many,TRBJ1-1,-,CASRSFDRLNTEAFF,TGTGCCAGCAGATCCTTCGACAGACTGAACACTGAAGCTTTCTTT
TRBV7-9,-,TRBJ2-3,-,CASSPPGSTDTQYF,TGTGCCAGCTCGCCCCCAGGGAGCACAGATACGCAGTATTTT
TRBV29-1,-,TRBJ2-2,-,CSVEIPGPNTGELFF,TGCAGCGTTGAAATCCCGGGCCCTAACACCGGGGAGCTGTTTTTT
TRBV5-1,few,TRBJ2-5,-,CASSLVPGRETQYF,TGCGCCAGCAGCTTGGTGCCAGGGAGAGAGACCCAGTACTTC
TRBV7-6,many,TRBJ1-5,-,CASSSTPGQTANQPQHF,TGTGCCAGCAGCTCGACTCCTGGACAGACTGCAAATCAGCCCCAGCATTTT
TRBV15,once,TRBJ2-3,TRBD2,CATRLAGGDTQYF,TGTGCCACCAGGCTAGCGGGAGGAGATACGCAGTATTTT
TRBV7-9,-,TRBJ2-5,-,CASSSRGPETQYF,TGTGCCAGCAGCTCACGGGGTCCGGAGACCCAGTACTTC